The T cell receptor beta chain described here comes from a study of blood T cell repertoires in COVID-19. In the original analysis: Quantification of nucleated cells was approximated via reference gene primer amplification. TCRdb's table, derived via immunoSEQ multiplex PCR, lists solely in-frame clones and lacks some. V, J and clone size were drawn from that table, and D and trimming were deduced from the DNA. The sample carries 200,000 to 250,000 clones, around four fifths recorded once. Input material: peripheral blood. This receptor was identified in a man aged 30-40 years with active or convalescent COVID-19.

Here the CDR3 reads CATSGRAGGDYGYTF. CDR3 DNA: TGTGCCACCAGCGGTCGGGCCGGAGGGGACTATGGCTACACCTTC. The gene calls are TRBV15 and TRBJ1-2; possible D gene TRBD1, 5 bases. This CDR3 comprises 15 residues. The V end lost 5 bases, the J end lost 3 bases, and 16 bases lay between the germline ends. Germline V gene lookup returns CDR1 LNHNV and CDR2 YYDKDF (reference sequence). The whole variable domain, remainder taken from reference TRBV15 and TRBJ1-2, is DAMVIQNPRYQVTQFGKPVTLSCSQTLNHNVMYWYQQKSSQAPKLLFHYYDKDFNNEADTPDNFQSRRPNTSFCFLDIRSPGLGDTAMYLCATSGRAGGDYGYTFGSGTRLTVV.